The 25 T cell receptor beta chains below all came from one sample that was sequenced in a study of T-cell memory formation after mild COVID-19. TCRdb re-called the 5' RACE reads with MiXCR, one entry per CDR3 protein. The top ten hold roughly 21% of the sample, which has about 300,000 distinct CDR3 sequences, roughly a fifth seen once. Sequencing was performed on PBMCs or a T cell subset sorted from them (not recorded which). The origin of the receptors is a young man who had mild COVID-19 (a few samples of this study predate the infection). Cell type and time point are not known.

The sample holds a few counts of this clonotype. CDR3 bases: TGTGCCAGTAGTATTGACTACGAGGGGGGAGAGACCCAGTACTTC. Its protein is CASSIDYEGGETQYF. The rearrangement uses TRBV19 and TRBJ2-5; possibly TRBD1 or TRBD2 for D (6 bases each). Germline CDR1 reads LNHDA; CDR2 reads SQIVND (reference sequence). The CDR3 runs 15 residues. Between the trimmed V and J ends, which lost 3 bases and 4 bases, there was a span of 15 bases.

The V call is TRBV5-1, the J call TRBJ2-3; 8 bases match TRBD1. This CDR3 has 15 residues. V dropped 4 bases and J dropped 3; count of bases not matched to a gene: 7. Germline lookup yields CDR1 SGHRS and CDR2 YFSETQ. The CDR3 spells CASSRGQGGTDTQYF. The DNA of the CDR3 is TGCGCCAGCAGCCGAGGACAGGGCGGGACAGATACGCAGTATTTT.

This chain uses TRBV2 with TRBJ1-3; D perhaps matches TRBD1 (5 bases). From germline, CDR1 is SNHLY and CDR2 FYNNEI. V lost 6 bases, J lost 2 bases, and 11 bases lay in between. This CDR3 comprises 14 residues. The CDR3 reads CASSFQGTGNTIYF. In DNA, the CDR3 is TGTGCCAGCAGCTTCCAGGGAACTGGAAACACCATATATTTT. The variable domain in full, with the rest retrieved from reference TRBV2 and TRBJ1-3, is EPEVTQTPSHQVTQMGQEVILRCVPISNHLYFYWYRQILGQKVEFLVSFYNNEISEKSEIFDDQFSVERPDGSNFTLKIRSTKLEDSAMYFCASSFQGTGNTIYFGEGSWLTVV.

CDR3 sequence: CASSSLEIQSRGEQYV. In nucleotides, the CDR3 is TGTGCCAGCAGTTCGCTCGAGATTCAAAGCCGCGGGGAGCAGTACGTC. The chain carries TRBV28 and TRBJ2-7; tentatively, D is TRBD2 (5 bases). V was pared by 4 bases and J by 7 bases, with 23 bases between. CDR3 length: 16 amino acids. The germline V gene has CDR1 MDHEN and CDR2 SYDVKM.

In its sample, this clonotype was seen many times. The rearrangement uses TRBV20-1 and TRBJ1-1, with a possible D match to TRBD1 (5 bases). This CDR3 region has 13 residues. Germline V gives CDR1 DFQATT, CDR2 SNEGSKA (reference sequence). The V gene lost 6 bases and the J gene lost 4 bases, with 15 bases spanning the gap. CDR3 amino acids: CSASRGESTEAFF. The CDR3, as DNA: TGCAGTGCCAGTCGGGGGGAGAGCACTGAAGCTTTCTTT.

In its sample, this clonotype was seen a few times. The CDR3 ends on some other residue instead of the conserved phenylalanine or tryptophan, so this is likely a read error. The limits of the CDR3 on the DNA are not certain, so only TCRdb's listed CDR3 is given. J is TRBJ2-1 and V is TRBV3-1; the table's TRBD2 call for D was not verified on the DNA. The germline V gene has CDR1 LGHDT and CDR2 YNNKEL (reference sequence). Termini included, the CDR3 measures 13 amino acids. CDR3: CASSQDASGGHLI.

The chain carries TRBV12-3 or TRBV12-4 and TRBJ2-1; 9 bases map to TRBD1. This CDR3 comprises 14 residues. Losses at the gene ends were 6 bases for V and 3 bases for J; bases not matched to a gene: 3. The CDR3 reads CASRDRGNYNEQFF. The CDR3 DNA reads TGTGCCAGCAGGGACAGGGGAAACTACAATGAGCAGTTCTTC.

The chain combines TRBV6-2 or TRBV6-3 with TRBJ1-5; D unresolved. There are 12 residues in the CDR3. CDR1 is MNHEY and CDR2 is SVGEGT in the germline V gene. The V and J ends lost 6 bases and 6 bases respectively, with 9 bases between them. The CDR3 loop reads CASSIRLQPQHF. DNA of the CDR3: TGTGCCAGCAGCATCAGACTTCAGCCCCAGCATTTT.

This chain uses TRBV7-3 with TRBJ2-3; 12 bases fit TRBD2. Trimming took 4 bases from V and 7 from J; bases not matched to a gene: 3. Germline loops: CDR1 SGHTA, CDR2 FQGTGA. The CDR3 sequence is 14 residues long. The DNA for the CDR3 is TGTGCCAGCAGCTCTAGCGGGAGGGGGAATACGCAGTATTTT. Translating gives CASSSSGRGNTQYF.

This clonotype was recorded a few times. V gene TRBV7-9 combines with J gene TRBJ2-7; 8 nucleotides line up with TRBD1. Germline loops: CDR1 SEHNR, CDR2 FQNEAQ (reference sequence). The CDR3 loop spans 15 amino acids. V trimming: 5 bases; J trimming: 1 base; junction bases outside the gene matches: 7. The chain's CDR3 is CASSPRTGKSYEQYV. The CDR3 DNA is TGTGCCAGCAGCCCCCGGACAGGGAAGTCCTACGAGCAGTACGTC.

This chain links TRBV19 with TRBJ2-1, with 8 positions matching TRBD2. Trimming cost V 1 base and J 0 bases; bases outside gene matches: 5. The CDR3 length is 17 residues. Germline CDR1 LNHDA, CDR2 SQIVND (reference sequence). The CDR3 DNA reads TGTGCCAGTAGTATAGTATTGCGGGGGGTCTCCTACAATGAGCAGTTCTTC. Translating it yields CASSIVLRGVSYNEQFF.

The chain has TRBV5-4 and TRBJ2-5, with TRBD1 identical over 8 bases. Trimming at V came to 0 bases and at J to 3 bases, leaving 4 bases not matched to a gene. CDR3 size: 15 residues. The V gene's germline CDR1 is SGHNT and CDR2 YYREEE (reference sequence). CDR3 coding DNA: TGTGCCAGCAGCTTGGCCGACAGGGGAAAAGAGACCCAGTACTTC. This sequence encodes CASSLADRGKETQYF.

This chain connects TRBV7-2 to TRBJ1-6; 9 bases align to TRBD1. The V segment lost 0 bases and the J segment 9 bases; nucleotides outside the gene matches: 9. The CDR3 is 17 residues long. Looked up from germline, CDR1 is SGHTA and CDR2 is FQGNSA. The chain's CDR3 is CASSLAPAGTGISPLHF. CDR3 sequence (DNA): TGTGCCAGCAGCTTAGCCCCTGCCGGGACAGGGATTTCACCCCTCCACTTT.

The rearrangement uses TRBV5-1 and TRBJ2-3; 8 positions match TRBD1. The CDR3 is 13 amino acids. Germline CDR1 SGHRS, CDR2 YFSETQ. The V segment lost 3 bases and the J segment 8 bases; nucleotides outside the gene matches: 5. The CDR3 region has the DNA TGCGCCAGCAGCTCGGGACAGGATAGTACGCAGTATTTT. Its protein product is CASSSGQDSTQYF.

This clonotype was observed a handful of times. The V and J genes are TRBV20-1 and TRBJ2-3, with D maybe TRBD2 (6 bases). Germline loops: CDR1 DFQATT, CDR2 SNEGSKA (reference sequence). Deletions cut 6 bases from V and 2 bases from J, with 9 bases between. The CDR3 covers 12 residues. CDR3 bases: TGCAGTGCCCCGGACTACACAGATACGCAGTATTTT. The encoded protein is CSAPDYTDTQYF.

This clonotype was seen ten or more times. The chain couples TRBV12-3 or TRBV12-4 to TRBJ2-5; D call uncertain. Trimming took 3 bases from V and 2 from J, leaving 7 bases between them. This CDR3 is built from 13 residues. CDR3 bases: TGTGCCAGCAGTTTCGGTGATCAAGAGACCCAGTACTTC. Protein product: CASSFGDQETQYF.

The J gene is TRBJ1-1, the V gene TRBV12-3 or TRBV12-4; D possibly corresponds to TRBD1 (6 bases). V lost 7 bases, J lost 0 bases, and 12 bases lay in between. CDR3 length: 14 amino acids. CDR3 loop: CASTRDNLNTEAFF. The CDR3 nucleotides read TGTGCCAGCACCCGGGACAACTTGAACACTGAAGCTTTCTTT.

The chain employs TRBV6-6 and TRBJ2-1; weak D call: TRBD1 (5 bases). Germline V gene data show CDR1 as MNHNY and CDR2 as SVGAGI (reference sequence). The V and J ends lost 3 bases and 6 bases respectively, with 18 bases between them. The CDR3 totals 16 residues. The CDR3 bases are TGTGCCAGCAGTTATGGGGCCACCGGTGGGCCCAATGAGCAGTTCTTC. Translated, it gives CASSYGATGGPNEQFF.

This rearrangement joins TRBV12-3 or TRBV12-4 to TRBJ2-2; D is undetermined. V was trimmed by 4 bases and J by 0 bases, leaving 9 bases between them. The CDR3 extends over 15 amino acids. The CDR3 nucleotides read TGTGCCAGCAGTTCCCTTGCGGCGAACACCGGGGAGCTGTTTTTT. This encodes CASSSLAANTGELFF.

The V gene is TRBV5-6, the J gene TRBJ2-5; D may be TRBD1 or TRBD2 (6 bases each). V lost 4 bases and J 2 bases, leaving 12 bases between the germline ends. This CDR3 is built from 14 residues. Looked up from germline, CDR1 is SGHDT and CDR2 is YYEEEE. CDR3 DNA: TGTGCCAGCAGCCAAGGGGGGTCACAAGAGACCCAGTACTTC. Amino acids: CASSQGGSQETQYF.

The chain links TRBV20-1 to TRBJ2-3, with 7 bases identical to TRBD1. Germline V gene lookup returns CDR1 DFQATT and CDR2 SNEGSKA (reference sequence). There are 15 residues in the CDR3. V lost 6 bases to trimming and J lost 0 bases; unmatched junction nucleotides: 9. In DNA, the CDR3 is TGCAGTGCCCCGACAGGGCACTCTAGCACAGATACGCAGTATTTT. This sequence encodes CSAPTGHSSTDTQYF.

This clonotype was seen a few times. The J gene is TRBJ2-7, the V gene TRBV20-1, with TRBD2 as a possible D gene (6 bases). The CDR3 runs to 14 residues. Germline CDR1 DFQATT, CDR2 SNEGSKA (reference sequence). Trimming removed 0 bases at V and 6 bases at J, with 15 bases between. CDR3: CSARDLGRWGEQYF. Written as DNA, the CDR3 is TGCAGTGCTAGAGATCTTGGGAGGTGGGGCGAGCAGTACTTC.

The chain is built from TRBV6-2 or TRBV6-3 and TRBJ2-7; D gene uncertain. V lost 2 bases, J lost 3 bases, and 5 bases lay in between. Germline values: CDR1 MNHEY, CDR2 SVGEGT. The CDR3 extends over 12 amino acids. Here the CDR3 reads CASSYDGYEQYV. The CDR3 region has the DNA TGTGCCAGCAGTTACGACGGCTACGAGCAGTACGTC.

In this sample, this clonotype turned up a few times. This CDR3 is CASSPDRGEQFF. Written as DNA, the CDR3 is TGTGCCAGCAGCCCGGACAGGGGTGAGCAGTTCTTC. This sequence joins TRBV7-3 and TRBJ2-1, with TRBD1 matching over 9 bases. This CDR3 is 12 amino acids long. J gave up 9 bases and V 5 bases, and 2 bases lay outside the gene matches. From germline, CDR1 is SGHTA and CDR2 FQGTGA. Variable domain in full (rest from reference TRBV7-3 and TRBJ2-1): GAGVSQTPSNKVTEKGKYVELRCDPISGHTALYWYRQSLGQGPEFLIYFQGTGAADDSGLPNDRFFAVRPEGSVSTLKIQRTERGDSAVYLCASSPDRGEQFFGPGTRLTVL.

This clonotype was picked up many times. The chain has TRBV20-1 and TRBJ1-1, with D perhaps matching TRBD1 (5 bases). V was shortened by 1 base and J by 7 bases, with 13 bases between the two germline ends. The CDR3 consists of 13 residues. The germline gives CDR1 DFQATT, CDR2 SNEGSKA (reference sequence). The DNA for the CDR3 is TGCAGTGCTAGAGCTCCAGCGGGACTTGAAGCTTTCTTT. Its protein product is CSARAPAGLEAFF.